A selection of T cell receptor beta chains follows, all from one sample in a study of CD4 T cells in relation to SARS-CoV-2 and coronaviruses. The data were produced by immunoSEQ multiplex PCR, yet TCRdb's version contains in-frame clones alone and is incomplete. The sample yields 35,000 to 40,000 clones, approximately 88% seen once. The specimen sequenced was memory CD4+ T cells from PBMCs. All receptors come from an adult with COVID-19. The CDR3 runs from the conserved cysteine through the conserved F or W. Each record gives: V gene, J gene, CDR3 protein.

v_gene: TRBV18; j_gene: TRBJ2-5; CDR3aa: CASSPEAGGPLTPETQYF
v_gene: TRBV2; j_gene: TRBJ1-1; CDR3aa: CASRSTGERGTEAFF
v_gene: TRBV14; j_gene: TRBJ1-2; CDR3aa: CASSQQTGRNGYTF
v_gene: TRBV7-3; j_gene: TRBJ1-1; CDR3aa: CASSSLGHLNTEAFF
v_gene: TRBV27; j_gene: TRBJ2-7; CDR3aa: CASSHRGGEQYF
v_gene: TRBV7-3; j_gene: TRBJ1-1; CDR3aa: CASSLAGGATEAFF
v_gene: TRBV13; j_gene: TRBJ2-7; CDR3aa: CASSLRRLSRGTRDAYEQYF
v_gene: TRBV6-5; j_gene: TRBJ1-3; CDR3aa: CASSYRARNTIYF
v_gene: TRBV4-1; j_gene: TRBJ2-5; CDR3aa: CASSQGQAVETQYF
v_gene: TRBV14; j_gene: TRBJ1-2; CDR3aa: CASSQPFFLFSNYGYTF
v_gene: TRBV5-1; j_gene: TRBJ2-2; CDR3aa: CASSLMDSPNTGELFF
v_gene: TRBV10-3; j_gene: TRBJ1-1; CDR3aa: CAIRGGDLNTEAFF
v_gene: TRBV2; j_gene: TRBJ1-2; CDR3aa: CASSGRGGPGGLDYGYTF
v_gene: TRBV30; j_gene: TRBJ2-5; CDR3aa: CAWNDPNRGYEETQYF
v_gene: TRBV10-2; j_gene: TRBJ2-1; CDR3aa: CASRGLAGGRDEQFF
v_gene: TRBV19; j_gene: TRBJ1-2; CDR3aa: CASSSQDRGSRDGYTF
v_gene: TRBV5-1; j_gene: TRBJ1-1; CDR3aa: CASSSVQGANTEAFF
v_gene: TRBV15; j_gene: TRBJ2-5; CDR3aa: CATSRGERTSGGQETQYF
v_gene: TRBV27; j_gene: TRBJ2-2; CDR3aa: CASSYPNKGGATGELFF
v_gene: TRBV7-8; j_gene: TRBJ2-7; CDR3aa: CASSHTKGGGSYEQYF
v_gene: TRBV3-1/TRBV3-2; j_gene: TRBJ1-5; CDR3aa: CASSQGSPGSSNQPQHF
v_gene: TRBV2; j_gene: TRBJ2-5; CDR3aa: CASRSRLVQETQYF
v_gene: TRBV5-4; j_gene: TRBJ2-4; CDR3aa: CASSLREGSNIQYF
v_gene: TRBV28; j_gene: TRBJ1-4; CDR3aa: CATAQGGLEKLFF
v_gene: TRBV5-4; j_gene: TRBJ1-4; CDR3aa: CASSLKDRDNEKLFF
v_gene: TRBV7-8; j_gene: TRBJ2-3; CDR3aa: CASSLLGGFVTDTQYF
v_gene: TRBV20-1; j_gene: TRBJ2-5; CDR3aa: CSASERAAGETQYF
v_gene: TRBV2; j_gene: TRBJ1-2; CDR3aa: CASNVQGVNYGYTF
v_gene: TRBV5-8; j_gene: TRBJ1-6; CDR3aa: CASSLGDRGHDSPLHF
v_gene: TRBV28; j_gene: TRBJ1-2; CDR3aa: CASSPRTVRGYTF
v_gene: TRBV5-6; j_gene: TRBJ2-3; CDR3aa: CASSLEGLGGRGYF
v_gene: TRBV11-2; j_gene: TRBJ2-3; CDR3aa: CASSSPVGFSRPTDTQYF
v_gene: TRBV5-1; j_gene: TRBJ2-7; CDR3aa: CASSLVGPETSGQYF
v_gene: TRBV5-1; j_gene: TRBJ2-7; CDR3aa: CASSRERRGEQYF
v_gene: TRBV6-1; j_gene: TRBJ2-7; CDR3aa: CASSPRAPQTEQYF
v_gene: TRBV2; j_gene: TRBJ2-3; CDR3aa: CASTTDTDTQYF
v_gene: TRBV5-1; j_gene: TRBJ1-6; CDR3aa: CASSSPGQGASNSPLHF
v_gene: TRBV7-2; j_gene: TRBJ1-2; CDR3aa: CASSLDRGNYGYTF
v_gene: TRBV19; j_gene: TRBJ2-7; CDR3aa: CASSNPGQSYEQYF
v_gene: TRBV27; j_gene: TRBJ2-5; CDR3aa: CASRGPGETQYF
v_gene: TRBV5-1; j_gene: TRBJ2-3; CDR3aa: CASSLQGAVGTDTQYF
v_gene: TRBV7-2; j_gene: TRBJ2-3; CDR3aa: CASSLSRDTQYF